This passage covers 21 T cell receptor beta chains from one sample sequenced in a study of OX40 agonist ivuxolimab in advanced cancers. Sequencing used immunoSEQ multiplex PCR; TCRdb keeps in-frame clones, though not all of them. The sample carries about 120,000 clones, 80% to 90% recorded once. The sequenced sample was CD4+ or CD8+ T cells sorted from blood, obtained in a trial of the OX40 agonist ivuxolimab. The receptor set was obtained from an adult with an advanced solid tumor such as melanoma, head and neck, liver or kidney cancer.

The chain carries TRBV28 and TRBJ1-2; D is undetermined. CDR1 is MDHEN and CDR2 is SYDVKM in the germline V gene. Trimming stripped 4 bases from V and 6 bases from J, with 15 bases between. The CDR3 runs to 14 residues. In DNA form, the CDR3 reads TGTGCCAGCAGTTCCACAGCATCTCCCAATGGCTACACCTTC. It translates to CASSSTASPNGYTF.

The V and J genes are TRBV9 and TRBJ2-1, with D hard to call. Between the trimmed V and J ends, which lost 3 bases and 1 base, there was a span of 11 bases. Germline V CDR1 and CDR2: SGDLS, YYNGEE. The CDR3 contains 15 residues. CDR3: CASSAGGASYNEQFF. The CDR3 nucleotides read TGTGCCAGCAGCGCTGGCGGAGCTTCCTACAATGAGCAGTTCTTC. Based on the CDR3 plus reference TRBV9 and TRBJ2-1, the full variable domain is DSGVTQTPKHLITATGQRVTLRCSPRSGDLSVYWYQQSLDQGLQFLIQYYNGEERAKGNILERFSAQQFPDLHSELNLSSLELGDSALYFCASSAGGASYNEQFFGPGTRLTVL.

The genes are TRBV19 and TRBJ2-5, with 7 bases identical to TRBD2. The CDR3 spans 13 residues. With V trimmed by 5 bases and J by 7 bases, 7 bases remained unmatched. Germline V gene lookup returns CDR1 LNHDA and CDR2 SQIVND (reference sequence). The CDR3 protein is CASSPPGGGTQYF. DNA for the CDR3: TGTGCCAGTAGTCCGCCGGGGGGTGGGACCCAGTACTTC. Supplemented by reference TRBV19 and TRBJ2-5, the full variable domain reads DGGITQSPKYLFRKEGQNVTLSCEQNLNHDAMYWYRQDPGQGLRLIYYSQIVNDFQKGDIAEGYSVSREKKESFPLTVTSAQKNPTAFYLCASSPPGGGTQYFGPGTRLLVL.

This chain joins TRBV7-2 and TRBJ2-3; D ambiguous. Trimming took off 2 bases at V and 4 bases at J, with 13 bases between the two ends. The CDR3 has 15 residues. Germline V gives CDR1 SGHTA, CDR2 FQGNSA. The CDR3: CASSLSIAFPDTQYF. The DNA for the CDR3 is TGTGCCAGCAGCTTATCGATAGCCTTCCCAGATACGCAGTATTTT.

The rearrangement uses TRBV27 and TRBJ1-5, with TRBD1 matching over 9 bases. Unmatched junction bases numbered 9, after V lost 5 bases and J lost 7 bases. CDR3 length: 15 amino acids. The germline gives CDR1 MNHEY, CDR2 SMNVEV (reference sequence). CDR3 DNA sequence: TGTGCCAGCAGTCCCGGGACAGGGTGGTTACAGCCCCAGCATTTT. This translates into CASSPGTGWLQPQHF.

This chain uses TRBV9 with TRBJ2-5; 8 bases are a match to TRBD1. The CDR3 runs 17 residues. With 3 bases clipped from V and 1 base from J, the junction kept 11 bases outside the gene matches. Looked up from germline, CDR1 is SGDLS and CDR2 is YYNGEE. The CDR3 DNA reads as TGTGCCAGCAGCGCGGGGGTGACAGGGGAGGTCCAAGAGACCCAGTACTTC. Amino acid sequence: CASSAGVTGEVQETQYF.

The rearrangement links TRBV25-1 to TRBJ2-7, with D hard to call. The germline V and J ends were trimmed by 3 bases and 9 bases, with 12 bases remaining between them. The CDR3 covers 12 residues. CDR1 is MGHDK and CDR2 is SYGVNS in the germline V gene. The CDR3 loop is CASSDGITGQYF. As DNA, the CDR3 is TGTGCCAGCAGTGATGGGATCACCGGGCAGTACTTC.

This chain connects TRBV2 to TRBJ2-7; the match to TRBD1 covers 9 bases. V dropped 6 bases and J dropped 7; count of bases not matched to a gene: 13. CDR1 and CDR2 from the germline V gene are SNHLY and FYNNEI. The length of the CDR3 is 15 residues. CDR3 in amino acids: CASRPGTGLGREQYF. The CDR3 DNA sequence: TGTGCCAGCAGACCCGGGACAGGGCTGGGGCGTGAGCAGTACTTC.

This clone occurred a few times. The chain is built from TRBV5-1 and TRBJ2-1; D not resolved. Germline-derived CDR1 and CDR2 are SGHRS and YFSETQ. The V and J ends lost 4 bases and 5 bases respectively, with 10 bases between them. The CDR3 extends over 13 amino acids. CDR3 in DNA: TGCGCCAGCAGCATCGGATTCGACAATGAGCAGTTCTTC. Amino acid sequence: CASSIGFDNEQFF. Using reference TRBV5-1 and TRBJ2-1 for the parts outside the CDR3, the full variable domain is KAGVTQTPRYLIKTRGQQVTLSCSPISGHRSVSWYQQTPGQGLQFLFEYFSETQRNKGNFPGRFSGRQFSNSRSEMNVSTLELGDSALYLCASSIGFDNEQFFGPGTRLTVL.

The chain has TRBV20-1 and TRBJ2-1; TRBD1 might be the D (6 bases). V was shortened by 1 base and J by 11 bases, with 9 bases between the two germline ends. The CDR3 runs 11 residues. Germline V lookup: CDR1 DFQATT, CDR2 SNEGSKA (reference sequence). DNA of the CDR3: TGCAGTGCTAGAGCAGACAGGCAGCAGTTCTTC. Translating gives CSARADRQQFF.

The V call is TRBV7-2, the J call TRBJ1-5, with 9 bases matching TRBD1. J was trimmed by 7 bases and V by 5 bases; bases with no gene match: 15. Germline CDR1 reads SGHTA; CDR2 reads FQGNSA. CDR3 length equals 17 residues. The CDR3 sequence is CASSVLGTGLLRQPQHF. The CDR3 nucleotides read TGTGCCAGCAGCGTGTTGGGGACAGGGCTTTTACGGCAGCCCCAGCATTTT.

J is TRBJ2-3 and V is TRBV30, with D perhaps matching TRBD2 (5 bases). Germline CDR1 is GTSNPN and CDR2 is SVGIG (reference sequence). The CDR3 loop spans 13 amino acids. V was trimmed by 2 bases and J by 2 bases, leaving 8 bases between them. In nucleotides, the CDR3 is TGTGCCTGGAGTTCCGGGAACACAGATACGCAGTATTTT. This sequence encodes CAWSSGNTDTQYF.

This clone was detected once. The chain couples TRBV29-1 to TRBJ1-1; a possible D gene is TRBD1 (6 bases). CDR1 and CDR2 (germline): SQVTM, ANQGSEA. The CDR3 is 14 residues long. V lost 4 bases, J lost 7 bases, and 19 bases lay in between. The CDR3 reads CSVGWGGHSVEAFF. CDR3 nucleotides: TGCAGCGTTGGTTGGGGGGGACATTCGGTTGAAGCTTTCTTT.

The sample holds a few counts of this clone. The chain recombines TRBV7-9 with TRBJ2-7; a weak D match, TRBD1 (6 bases). The V gene lost 1 base and the J gene lost 1 base, with 8 bases spanning the gap. Germline V gene sequence: CDR1 SEHNR, CDR2 FQNEAQ (reference sequence). The CDR3 length is 14 residues. Here the CDR3 DNA reads TGTGCCAGCAGCTTAGATGGGACATCCTACGAGCAGTACTTC. It codes for CASSLDGTSYEQYF.

This clone turned up a few times. This chain connects TRBV2 to TRBJ1-6; D unresolved. Per the germline V gene, CDR1 is SNHLY and CDR2 is FYNNEI. This CDR3 has 14 residues. The ends were cut back, 4 bases at V and 5 bases at J, with 9 bases in the middle. CDR3 nucleotides: TGTGCCAGCAGTGTAGGATTCGATAATTCACCCCTCCACTTT. This sequence encodes CASSVGFDNSPLHF.

This chain joins TRBV5-4 and TRBJ2-7; D possibly uses TRBD1 or TRBD2 (7 bases each). Per germline, CDR1 SGHNT and CDR2 YYREEE (reference sequence). The CDR3 length is 16 residues. V was shortened by 0 bases and J by 5 bases, with 18 bases between the two germline ends. Here the CDR3 reads CASSLGGRGQRNEQYF. CDR3 nucleotide sequence: TGTGCCAGCAGCTTGGGAGGGAGGGGGCAAAGAAACGAGCAGTACTTC.

The chain couples TRBV7-2 to TRBJ2-1; D is perhaps TRBD2 (6 bases). Germline CDR1 is SGHTA and CDR2 is FQGNSA. V lost 4 bases, J lost 3 bases, and 16 bases lay in between. The CDR3 is 16 residues long. In nucleotides, the CDR3 is TGTGCCAGCAGCTCCCACTCGGGAGTAATCTACAATGAGCAGTTCTTC. It yields the protein CASSSHSGVIYNEQFF. Filled out from reference TRBV7-2 and TRBJ2-1, the complete variable domain reads GAGVSQSPSNKVTEKGKDVELRCDPISGHTALYWYRQSLGQGLEFLIYFQGNSAPDKSGLPSDRFSAERTGGSVSTLTIQRTQQEDSAVYLCASSSHSGVIYNEQFFGPGTRLTVL.

The rearrangement joins TRBV7-9 to TRBJ2-3; D is possibly TRBD2 (5 bases). The V gene's germline CDR1 is SEHNR and CDR2 FQNEAQ (reference sequence). The germline V and J ends were trimmed by 5 bases and 5 bases, with 17 bases remaining between them. This CDR3 has 15 residues. CDR3 amino acids: CASSPSGLLGDTQYF. Written as DNA, the CDR3 is TGTGCCAGCAGCCCGAGCGGATTATTGGGAGATACGCAGTATTTT.

The rearrangement joins TRBV28 to TRBJ1-6; possibly TRBD1 for D (6 bases). The germline V and J ends were trimmed by 6 bases and 8 bases, with 14 bases remaining between them. The CDR3 extends over 14 amino acids. CDR1 and CDR2 from the germline V gene are MDHEN and SYDVKM. The CDR3 here is CASSLSDSYSPLHF. In nucleotides, the CDR3 is TGTGCCAGCAGCCTATCGGACAGTTATTCACCCCTCCACTTT.

The chain combines TRBV9 with TRBJ1-1; no firm D call. CDR3 length: 14 amino acids. From germline, CDR1 is SGDLS and CDR2 YYNGEE. V was clipped by 4 bases and J by 1 base, with 11 bases between them. The CDR3 DNA sequence: TGTGCCAGCAGCCCCCAGAATGCGAACACTGAAGCTTTCTTT. It encodes CASSPQNANTEAFF.

The V and J genes are TRBV10-3 and TRBJ1-5; D is possibly TRBD1 (5 bases). V shed 2 bases and J shed 9 bases, with 14 bases lying between them. From germline, CDR1 is ENHRY and CDR2 SYGVKD. The CDR3 spans 14 residues. CDR3 in amino acids: CAISEIETAAPQHF. In DNA form, the CDR3 reads TGTGCCATCAGTGAGATTGAGACAGCTGCGCCCCAGCATTTT.